This TCR beta chain was recovered during a study of T cells in Graves' hyperthyroidism and ophthalmopathy. The V segment lost 2 bases and the J segment 5 bases; nucleotides outside the gene matches: 6. Germline-derived CDR1 and CDR2 are SGHRS and YFSETQ. The CDR3 loop spans 15 amino acids. Amplified TCR beta CDR3 regions came from RNA transcripts. The primer set for the first-round RT-PCR of the TCR CDR3 was HTBI. TCRdb independently ran MiXCR on the multiplex PCR reads; one entry per CDR3 protein. The table shows more than 500,000 distinct CDR3 sequences, with 40% to 55% occurring only once. The chain carries TRBV5-1 and TRBJ2-7; 11 bases agree with TRBD2. The receptor's source is an adult woman with Graves' disease, either hyperthyroidism or ophthalmopathy (not recorded which). Sequences were obtained from peripheral blood or thyroid tissue (not recorded which). The CDR3 DNA reads as TGCGCCAGCAGCTTCCTAGCGGGAGGTGCGGACGAGCAGTACTTC. Its protein is CASSFLAGGADEQYF.